These T cell receptor beta chains were read from a single sample in a study of tumor-infiltrating lymphocytes in primary liver carcinoma. MiXCR was run by TCRdb on the multiplex PCR reads, yielding one entry per CDR3 protein. The data contain fewer than 85,000 distinct CDR3 sequences, about three quarters of them singletons. The sample consisted of tumor-adjacent normal liver tissue. These receptors came from a man between 35 and 55 years old with primary liver carcinoma and hepatitis B virus infection. CDR3s include the opening cysteine and the closing phenylalanine or tryptophan. The order of the fields is D gene, J gene, V gene, clone size, CDR3 protein, CDR3 DNA. A D gene is named only where the DNA matches it firmly. Rows give clone size only sometimes, using once, few, many, or a class for an expanded clone.

NA	TRBJ2-7	TRBV12-3/TRBV12-4	NA	CASSLGNSYEQYF	TGTGCCAGCAGTTTAGGCAACTCCTACGAGCAGTACTTC
NA	TRBJ1-2	TRBV4-2	many	CASSQEVIGVGGYTF	TGTGCCAGCAGCCAGGAAGTAATCGGGGTGGGCGGCTACACCTTC
NA	TRBJ2-3	TRBV29-1	NA	CSVRYSEGADTQYF	TGCAGCGTTAGGTACTCGGAGGGCGCAGATACGCAGTATTTC
NA	TRBJ1-6	TRBV6-6	NA	CASSLGTWRNSPLHF	TGTGCCAGCAGTCTCGGGACATGGCGCAATTCACCCCTCCACTTT
NA	TRBJ2-5	TRBV6-1	NA	CASSVGLAQETQYF	TGTGCTAGCAGTGTAGGACTGGCCCAAGAGACCCAGTACTTC
TRBD1	TRBJ2-5	TRBV11-2	few	CASSLWGRQGQETQYF	TGTGCCAGCAGCTTGTGGGGGCGACAGGGTCAAGAGACCCAGTACTTC
NA	TRBJ1-1	TRBV19	few	CASSMGQLNTEAFF	TGTGCCAGTAGTATGGGGCAGTTGAACACTGAAGCTTTCTTT
NA	TRBJ2-7	TRBV10-3	NA	CANSEAVQGQYF	TGTGCCAACAGTGAAGCCGTGCAAGGGCAGTACTTC
NA	TRBJ2-7	TRBV4-2	NA	CANSQISEEERYF	TGTGCCAACAGCCAAATATCAGAGGAGGAGCGGTACTTC
NA	TRBJ2-5	TRBV10-1	many	CASSDNSKETQYF	TGCGCCAGCAGTGATAACAGTAAAGAGACCCAGTACTTC
NA	TRBJ1-5	TRBV6-2/TRBV6-3	NA	CASSYSATGSNQPLHF	TGTGCCAGCAGTTACTCTGCGACAGGCTCCAATCAGCCCCTGCATTTT
NA	TRBJ2-7	TRBV5-6	NA	CASSQRLRSYGQYF	TGTGCCAGCAGCCAGCGGTTGCGTTCCTACGGGCAGTACTTC
NA	TRBJ2-7	TRBV18	many	CASSPGTYSYEQYF	TGTGCCAGCTCACCCGGGACGTACTCCTACGAGCAGTACTTC
NA	TRBJ1-1	TRBV6-6	NA	CASSYGSANTEGFF	TGTGCCAGCAGTTACGGCTCGGCGAACACTGAAGGTTTCTTT
NA	TRBJ2-1	TRBV6-2/TRBV6-3	NA	CASSEAEYNRQFF	TGTGCCAGCAGTGAAGCGGAGTACAATAGGCAGTTCTTC
NA	TRBJ1-2	TRBV6-2/TRBV6-3	few	CASSPRIGLYGYTF	TGTGCCAGCAGTCCGAGGATAGGATTGTATGGCTACACCTTC
NA	TRBJ2-7	TRBV29-1	NA	CSVGESNYEQYF	TGCAGCGTTGGGGAAAGCAATTACGAGCAGTACTTC
TRBD1	TRBJ1-1	TRBV28	many	CASSLSSPGGRKAFF	TGTGCCAGCAGTTTATCCTCCCCAGGGGGGCGCAAAGCTTTCTTT
NA	TRBJ2-7	TRBV5-6	NA	CASSPGFVNIYKQYF	TGTGCCAGCAGCCCTGGGTTCGTCAATATCTACAAGCAATACTTC
NA	TRBJ2-7	TRBV7-9	few	CTSSLQEASEQYF	TGTACCAGCAGCTTACAGGAGGCCTCCGAGCAGTACTTC
NA	TRBJ2-2	TRBV20-1	once	CSAGLLLGSGELFF	TGCAGTGCTGGATTACTTTTAGGTTCCGGGGAGCTGTTTTTT
NA	TRBJ1-1	TRBV5-6	NA	CASSLGRSSSTEALF	TGTGCCAGCAGCCTAGGACGGTCCTCGAGCACTGAAGCTCTCTTT
NA	TRBJ2-7	TRBV11-2	NA	CASSIETAAYKQCF	TGTGCCAGCAGCATAGAGACGGCAGCCTACAAGCAGTGCTTC
NA	TRBJ1-6	TRBV4-1	many	CASSQEYRVVNSPLHF	TGCGCCAGCAGCCAAGAATACAGGGTCGTGAATTCACCCCTCCACTTT
NA	TRBJ2-3	TRBV7-8	NA	CVSCGVDEDTQYF	TGTGTCAGCTGTGGGGTGGACGAGGACACGCAGTATTTT
NA	TRBJ2-4	TRBV7-9	once	CASSPRQAKNIQYF	TGTGCCAGCAGCCCCCGGCAGGCCAAAAACATTCAGTACTTC
NA	TRBJ2-7	TRBV4-1	NA	CASSQVPPEQGYEQYF	TGCGCCAGCAGCCAAGTACCACCGGAACAGGGCTATGAGCAGTACTTC
NA	TRBJ1-2	TRBV27	once	CASRLGGASCGYTF	TGTGCCAGCAGATTAGGGGGGGCCAGCTGTGGCTACACCTTC
NA	TRBJ2-7	TRBV4-1	NA	CASSSGWWYEQYF	TGCGCCAGCAGCTCGGGCTGGTGGTACGAGCAGTACTTC
NA	TRBJ2-1	TRBV6-1	NA	CASSEGFYNEQFF	TGTGCCAGCAGTGAAGGCTTCTACAATGAGCAGTTCTTC
NA	TRBJ2-7	TRBV28	NA	CASSPLMGDYEQYF	TGTGCCAGTAGTCCACTAATGGGAGACTACGAGCAGTACTTC
NA	TRBJ2-2	TRBV29-1	NA	CSVGSPSNIGELSF	TGCAGCGTTGGTTCACCCTCGAACATCGGGGAGCTGTCTTTT
TRBD1	TRBJ1-1	TRBV5-1	NA	CASSEGTGNTQAFF	TGCGCCAGCAGTGAGGGGACAGGAAACACTCAAGCTTTCTTT
NA	TRBJ2-2	TRBV5-6	once	CTSSSRQRFNTGEMFF	TGTACCAGCAGCTCAAGACAGAGATTTAACACCGGGGAGATGTTTTTT
NA	TRBJ2-1	TRBV29-1	NA	CCTGHYGNEQFF	TGCTGCACAGGACACTACGGGAATGAGCAGTTCTTC
NA	TRBJ2-7	TRBV4-3	NA	CARSQEGSKSYEQYF	TGCGCCAGAAGCCAAGAAGGCAGTAAGTCCTACGAGCAGTACTTC
NA	TRBJ2-1	TRBV11-2	NA	CASNLLPRGSNNEQFF	TGTGCCAGCAACTTACTTCCTAGAGGGAGTAACAACGAGCAGTTCTTC
NA	TRBJ2-7	TRBV7-8	NA	CACSLSFNEQYF	TGTGCCTGCAGCCTTAGCTTCAATGAGCAGTACTTC
NA	TRBJ1-2	TRBV5-6	NA	CTSSLVGTRGYTF	TGTACCAGCAGCTTGGTTGGGACACGAGGATACACCTTC
NA	TRBJ1-5	TRBV6-1	NA	CASSAITVPREQPQHF	TGTGCCAGCAGTGCCATTACAGTGCCCCGGGAGCAGCCCCAGCATTTT
NA	TRBJ2-7	TRBV12-3/TRBV12-4	NA	CASSFDLTYEQYF	TGTGCCAGTAGTTTTGACCTTACCTACGAGCAGTACTTC
NA	TRBJ1-1	TRBV29-1	many	CSVAPGWGMNTEAFF	TGCAGCGTTGCCCCGGGATGGGGAATGAACACTGAAGCTTTCTTT
TRBD2	TRBJ2-7	TRBV4-3	NA	CASSQEAGGGYEEYF	TGCGCCAGCAGCCAAGAGGCGGGAGGAGGCTATGAGGAGTACTTC
NA	TRBJ2-3	TRBV19	few	CASSILGTDTQYF	TGTGCCAGTAGTATATTAGGGACAGATACGCAGTATTTT
NA	TRBJ2-2	TRBV5-4	NA	CASHTDIGGHSGELFF	TGTGCCAGCCATACCGACATAGGGGGGCACTCCGGGGAGCTGTTTTTT
NA	TRBJ2-7	TRBV7-9	NA	CASSLAGSYVQYF	TGTGCCAGCAGCTTAGCAGGGTCCTACGTGCAGTACTTC
TRBD2	TRBJ2-7	TRBV19	NA	CASRISGGLSYKQYF	TGTGCCAGTAGGATTAGCGGGGGCCTCTCCTACAAGCAGTACTTC
NA	TRBJ1-2	TRBV28	NA	CASRLTVSTQGYTF	TGTGCCAGCAGACTAACCGTGTCAACGCAGGGCTACACCTTC
NA	TRBJ2-7	TRBV9	NA	CASSPGNRANEQYF	TGTGCCAGCAGCCCAGGAAACAGGGCCAACGAGCAGTACTTC
NA	TRBJ2-1	TRBV5-1	NA	CASSTSRGGRDEQFF	TGCGCCAGCAGCACTTCGAGGGGGGGCCGGGATGAACAGTTCTTC
NA	TRBJ2-2	TRBV23-1	NA	CDSTPISVLGLVHTGELFF	TGCGACAGCACCCCTATAAGCGTACTGGGACTGGTCCACACCGGGGAGCTGTTTTTT
TRBD2	TRBJ2-1	TRBV6-1	NA	CASSEEAGGDDEQFF	TGTGCCAGCAGTGAAGAAGCGGGAGGAGACGACGAGCAGTTCTTC
TRBD1	TRBJ2-1	TRBV20-1	few	CSGDRGPYNEQFF	TGCAGTGGGGACAGGGGGCCCTACAATGAGCAGTTCTTC
NA	TRBJ1-1	TRBV6-5	NA	CASSYSAAWNTETFF	TGTGCCAGCAGTTACTCGGCAGCCTGGAACACTGAAACTTTCTTT
NA	TRBJ2-7	TRBV5-5	NA	CASSLLEGNYEQYF	TGTGCCAGCAGCTTGTTAGAGGGGAACTACGAGCAGTACTTC
NA	TRBJ2-1	TRBV7-2	many	CASSLTGAEQFF	TGTGCCAGCAGCCTAACGGGAGCTGAGCAGTTCTTC
TRBD2	TRBJ2-7	TRBV6-6	NA	CANSSTSGSSYEQYF	TGTGCCAACAGCTCAACTAGCGGGAGCTCCTACGAGCAGTACTTC
NA	TRBJ1-5	TRBV6-1	NA	CASSETRQGTDNQPQHF	TGTGCCAGCAGTGAAACCCGGCAAGGAACAGACAATCAGCCCCAGCATTTT
NA	TRBJ2-3	TRBV2	NA	CASSEVVGAGDMQYF	TGTGCCAGCAGTGAAGTGGTAGGGGCTGGGGATATGCAGTATTTT
TRBD1	TRBJ2-7	TRBV7-9	NA	CASSLYGRRDRETYEEYF	TGTGCCAGCAGCTTATATGGCCGACGGGACAGGGAAACGTACGAGGAGTACTTT